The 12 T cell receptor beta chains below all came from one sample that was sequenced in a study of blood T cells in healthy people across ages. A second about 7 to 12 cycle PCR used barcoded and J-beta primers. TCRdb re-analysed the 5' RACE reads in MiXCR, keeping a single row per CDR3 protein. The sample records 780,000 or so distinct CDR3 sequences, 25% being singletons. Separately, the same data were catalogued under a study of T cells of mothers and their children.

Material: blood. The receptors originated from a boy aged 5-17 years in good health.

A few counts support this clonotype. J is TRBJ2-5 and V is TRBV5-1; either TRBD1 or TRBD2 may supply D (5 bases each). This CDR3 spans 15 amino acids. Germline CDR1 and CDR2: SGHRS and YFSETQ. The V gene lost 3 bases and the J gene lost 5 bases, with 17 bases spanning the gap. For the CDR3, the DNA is TGCGCCAGCAGCTCGGAAGCTACCGGGACCGAGACCCAGTACTTC. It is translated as CASSSEATGTETQYF.

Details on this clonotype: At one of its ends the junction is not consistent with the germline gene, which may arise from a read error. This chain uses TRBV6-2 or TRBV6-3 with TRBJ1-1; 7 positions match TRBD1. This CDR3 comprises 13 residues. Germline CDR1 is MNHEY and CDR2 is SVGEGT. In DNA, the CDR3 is TGTGCCAACAGTTACGGAACAGGGGCTGAAGCTTTCTTT. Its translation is CANSYGTGAEAFF.

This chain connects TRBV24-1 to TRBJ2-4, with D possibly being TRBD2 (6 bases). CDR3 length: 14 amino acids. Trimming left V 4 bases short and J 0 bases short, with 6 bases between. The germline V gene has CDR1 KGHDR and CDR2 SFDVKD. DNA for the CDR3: TGTGCCACCAGTGAGGGGGGAGCCAAAAACATTCAGTACTTC. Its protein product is CATSEGGAKNIQYF.

CDR3 loop: CASSLWTGEVSETQYF. The CDR3 bases are TGTGCCAGCAGCTTATGGACAGGGGAAGTTTCAGAGACCCAGTACTTC. The gene calls are TRBV7-8 and TRBJ2-5; 9 nucleotides align to TRBD1. CDR3 length: 16 residues. V was pared by 2 bases and J by 4 bases, with 8 bases of the junction left unmatched. In germline, CDR1 is SGHVS, CDR2 FQNEAQ. The full variable domain, completed using reference TRBV7-8 and TRBJ2-5, is GAGVSQSPRYKVAKRGQDVALRCDPISGHVSLFWYQQALGQGPEFLTYFQNEAQLDKSGLPSDRFFAERPEGSVSTLKIQRTQQEDSAVYLCASSLWTGEVSETQYFGPGTRLLVL.

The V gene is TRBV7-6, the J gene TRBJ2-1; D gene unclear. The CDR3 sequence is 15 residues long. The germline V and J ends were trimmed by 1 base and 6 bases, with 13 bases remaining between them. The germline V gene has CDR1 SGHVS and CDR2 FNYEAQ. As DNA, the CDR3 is TGTGCCAGCAGCTTAGGGGCACAATTGCTCAATGAGCAGTTCTTC. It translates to CASSLGAQLLNEQFF.

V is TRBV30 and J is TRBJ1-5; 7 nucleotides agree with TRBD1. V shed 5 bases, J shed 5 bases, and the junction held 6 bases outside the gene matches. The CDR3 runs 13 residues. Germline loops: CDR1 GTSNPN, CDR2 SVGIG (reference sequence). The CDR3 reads CAWGTQGDQPQHF. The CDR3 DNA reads TGTGCCTGGGGGACGCAGGGGGATCAGCCCCAGCATTTT.

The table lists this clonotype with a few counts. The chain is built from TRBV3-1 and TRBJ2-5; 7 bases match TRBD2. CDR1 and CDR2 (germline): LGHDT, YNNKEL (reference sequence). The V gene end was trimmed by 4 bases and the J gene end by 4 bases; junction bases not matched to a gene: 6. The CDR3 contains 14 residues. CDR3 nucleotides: TGTGCCAGCAGCCGACCCCAGCGGGGAGAGACCCAGTACTTC. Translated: CASSRPQRGETQYF.

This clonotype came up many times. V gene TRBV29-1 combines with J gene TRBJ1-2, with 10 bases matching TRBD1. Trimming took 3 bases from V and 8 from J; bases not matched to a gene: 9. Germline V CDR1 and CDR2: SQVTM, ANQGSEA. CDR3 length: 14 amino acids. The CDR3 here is CSVDDRGRSGGYTF. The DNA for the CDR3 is TGCAGCGTTGACGACAGGGGGCGGTCGGGAGGCTACACCTTC.

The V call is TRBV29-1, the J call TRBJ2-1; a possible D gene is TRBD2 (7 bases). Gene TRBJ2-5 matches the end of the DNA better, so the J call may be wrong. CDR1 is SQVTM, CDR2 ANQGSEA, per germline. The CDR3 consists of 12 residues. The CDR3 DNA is TGCAGCGCCCGGGGGGCTGAGGAGACCCAGTACTTC. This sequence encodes CSARGAEETQYF.

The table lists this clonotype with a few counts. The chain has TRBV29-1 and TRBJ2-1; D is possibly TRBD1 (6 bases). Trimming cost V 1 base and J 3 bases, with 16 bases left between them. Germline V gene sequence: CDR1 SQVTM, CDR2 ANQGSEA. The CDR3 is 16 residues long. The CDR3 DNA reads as TGCAGCGTTGAAGTTCCAAGAACAGGGCACTACAATGAGCAGTTCTTC. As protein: CSVEVPRTGHYNEQFF.

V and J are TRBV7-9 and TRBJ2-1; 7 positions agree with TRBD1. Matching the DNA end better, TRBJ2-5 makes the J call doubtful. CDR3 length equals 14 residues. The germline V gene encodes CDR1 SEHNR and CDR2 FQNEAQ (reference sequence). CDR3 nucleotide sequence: TGTGCCAGCAGCACCAACAGGGGTCCGGAGACCCAGTACTTC. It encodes CASSTNRGPETQYF.

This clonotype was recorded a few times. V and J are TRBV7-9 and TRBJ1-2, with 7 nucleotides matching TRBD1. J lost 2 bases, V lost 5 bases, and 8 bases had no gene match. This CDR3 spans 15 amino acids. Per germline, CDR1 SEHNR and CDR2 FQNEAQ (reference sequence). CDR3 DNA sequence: TGTGCCAGCAGCAAGCCTGACAGGGAAAACTATGGCTACACCTTC. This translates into CASSKPDRENYGYTF.